The 28 T cell receptor beta chains below were found in one sample sequenced in a study of blood T cell repertoires in COVID-19. Profiled with immunoSEQ multiplex PCR; TCRdb holds only in-frame clones, not every one. The sample holds some 180,000 clones, roughly 81% seen once. Sequenced sample: peripheral blood. All receptors derive from a woman aged 40 to 50 with COVID-19, enrolled during active disease.

V is TRBV29-1 and J is TRBJ1-2; D not resolved. The V end was cut by 4 bases, the J end by 4 bases, with 10 bases between. This CDR3 is 12 amino acids long. Germline lookup yields CDR1 SQVTM and CDR2 ANQGSEA. The CDR3 reads CSVVEGPYGYTF. CDR3 coding DNA: TGCAGCGTTGTGGAGGGTCCCTATGGCTACACCTTC.

The chain has TRBV6-4 and TRBJ1-4; tentative D call: TRBD1 (6 bases). Looked up from germline, CDR1 is MRHNA and CDR2 is SNTAGT. Trimming left V 7 bases short and J 8 bases short, with 17 bases between. The CDR3 loop spans 14 amino acids. The CDR3 protein is CASTTGGQVEKLFF. As DNA, the CDR3 is TGTGCCAGCACCACCGGGGGGCAAGTGGAAAAACTGTTTTTT.

In the case of this clone: The germline gene is not matched at one end of the junction; a read error may be the cause. The gene calls are TRBV11-2 and TRBJ1-5, with D possibly matching TRBD1 (5 bases). Germline V lookup: CDR1 SGHAT, CDR2 FQNNGV. CDR3 length: 15 residues. CDR3 DNA sequence: TGTGCCAGCAGCATAGAAACAGGCGGTAATCAGCCCCAGCATTTT. This gives the protein CASSIETGGNQPQHF.

The chain employs TRBV2 and TRBJ2-7; 11 bases align to TRBD1. From germline, CDR1 is SNHLY and CDR2 FYNNEI. Trimming took 7 bases from V and 9 from J; bases not matched to a gene: 17. The CDR3 is 16 residues long. The CDR3 DNA reads TGTGCCAGCATTGCCCCAAGTCGGACAGGGGGCACGCGGCAGTACTTC. This gives the protein CASIAPSRTGGTRQYF.

The J gene is TRBJ1-5, the V gene TRBV3-1 (or the pseudogene TRBV3-2); tentative D call: TRBD1 (5 bases). The CDR3 covers 14 residues. From germline, CDR1 is LGHDT and CDR2 YNNKEL (reference sequence). V lost 3 bases and J 6 bases, leaving 12 bases between the germline ends. The CDR3 nucleotides are TGTGCCAGCAGCCAGCCCGGGCAGGGTCAGCCCCAGCATTTT. Its protein is CASSQPGQGQPQHF.

The chain combines TRBV11-2 with TRBJ2-7; 7 bases are a match to TRBD2. Germline loops: CDR1 SGHAT, CDR2 FQNNGV. This CDR3 contains 13 residues. The V segment lost 3 bases and the J segment 5 bases; nucleotides outside the gene matches: 4. The CDR3 sequence: CASSFAGADEQYF. The DNA for the CDR3 is TGTGCCAGCAGCTTTGCGGGAGCGGACGAGCAGTACTTC.

This chain connects TRBV4-2 to TRBJ1-5, with TRBD1 identical over 8 bases. The junction had 9 bases not matched to a gene; V was cut back by 4 bases and J by 7 bases. Per germline, CDR1 LGHNA and CDR2 YNFKEQ. The CDR3 has 15 residues. CDR3 DNA: TGTGCCAGCAGCCTATTAGGACAGGGCGAGCAGCCCCAGCATTTT. Translated, it gives CASSLLGQGEQPQHF.

V and J are TRBV11-2 and TRBJ2-7; D remains ambiguous. The CDR3 totals 17 residues. V lost 5 bases, J lost 1 base, and 21 bases lay in between. Per the germline V gene, CDR1 is SGHAT and CDR2 is FQNNGV. CDR3 in DNA: TGTGCCAGCAGCCCCCCTGTGTCGGGTCTGGGTTCCTACGAGCAGTACTTC. It is translated as CASSPPVSGLGSYEQYF.

V and J are TRBV19 and TRBJ2-1; 10 bases map to TRBD2. Germline CDR1 is LNHDA and CDR2 is SQIVND (reference sequence). The CDR3 totals 15 residues. Trimming cost V 7 bases and J 4 bases; bases outside gene matches: 7. CDR3 coding DNA: TGTGCCAGTACCGTAGCGGGGGGCCGGTACAATGAGCAGTTCTTC. It is translated as CASTVAGGRYNEQFF.

This clone was counted once. V is TRBV18 and J is TRBJ1-1; D is unclear. This CDR3 is built from 11 residues. V was trimmed by 4 bases and J by 7 bases, leaving 7 bases between them. Germline CDR1 reads KGHSH; CDR2 reads LQKENI. The DNA of the CDR3 is TGTGCCAGCTCACTATGGCATGAAGCTTTCTTT. Its translation: CASSLWHEAFF.

This rearrangement joins TRBV10-2 to TRBJ2-5, with D possibly being TRBD1 (6 bases). CDR3 length: 13 residues. The V end lost 10 bases, the J end lost 5 bases, and 17 bases lay between the germline ends. Germline-derived CDR1 and CDR2 are WSHSY and SAAADI. In nucleotides, the CDR3 is TGCGCCACCGGCTCTGGGGGCGAGGAGACCCAGTACTTC. It specifies CATGSGGEETQYF.

V usage is TRBV7-9 and J usage is TRBJ2-5; D not resolved. Germline lookup yields CDR1 SEHNR and CDR2 FQNEAQ (reference sequence). This CDR3 has 16 amino acids. Trimming left V 5 bases short and J 2 bases short, with 18 bases between. CDR3 sequence: CASSPSMADQQETQYF. The CDR3 DNA follows: TGTGCCAGCAGCCCTTCCATGGCGGATCAACAAGAGACCCAGTACTTC.

This chain links TRBV9 with TRBJ2-7; 8 bases align to TRBD2. With 0 bases clipped from V and 6 bases from J, the junction kept 5 bases outside the gene matches. This CDR3 spans 14 amino acids. Germline-derived CDR1 and CDR2 are SGDLS and YYNGEE. The CDR3: CASSVASGSIEQYF. CDR3 coding DNA: TGTGCCAGCAGCGTAGCCAGCGGGAGTATCGAGCAGTACTTC.

The rearrangement links TRBV6-1 to TRBJ2-7; 11 bases map to TRBD1. The germline V gene encodes CDR1 MNHNS and CDR2 SASEGT. This CDR3 is built from 15 residues. V dropped 2 bases and J dropped 5; count of bases not matched to a gene: 5. CDR3 in DNA: TGTGCCAGCAGTGAATGGGGACAGGGGGACGACGAGCAGTACGTC. Residues: CASSEWGQGDDEQYV.

The chain carries TRBV19 and TRBJ1-1; D is undetermined. The CDR3 has 13 amino acids. Looked up from germline, CDR1 is LNHDA and CDR2 is SQIVND (reference sequence). In DNA, the CDR3 is TGTGGCGTCTCTAACGAAATGAACACTGAAGCTTTCTTT. Its translation is CGVSNEMNTEAFF.

This chain's CDR3 is CATDTPGLSGGEQFF. The CDR3 DNA follows: TGTGCCACCGACACACCGGGACTATCCGGAGGGGAGCAGTTCTTC. The chain is built from TRBV24-1 and TRBJ2-1; 7 nucleotides agree with TRBD2. J gave up 10 bases and V 9 bases, and 17 bases lay outside the gene matches. CDR3 length: 15 residues. Germline lookup yields CDR1 KGHDR and CDR2 SFDVKD.

V is TRBV4-1 and J is TRBJ2-7, with 9 bases lining up with TRBD2. Germline CDR1 is MGHRA and CDR2 is YSYEKL. The trim removed 0 bases at V and 4 bases at J, leaving 7 bases unmatched. This CDR3 is 16 amino acids long. The CDR3 reads CASSQEVAGVGYEQYF. DNA of the CDR3: TGCGCCAGCAGCCAAGAAGTAGCGGGAGTCGGATACGAGCAGTACTTC.

The V call is TRBV7-6, the J call TRBJ2-3; TRBD2 agrees at 9 bases. J gave up 0 bases and V 1 base, and 2 bases lay outside the gene matches. Germline CDR1 reads SGHVS; CDR2 reads FNYEAQ. CDR3 length: 16 amino acids. CDR3: CASSLVRGGSTDTQYF. CDR3 DNA: TGTGCCAGCAGCTTAGTGCGGGGGGGGAGCACAGATACGCAGTATTTT. The full variable domain, with the rest looked up from reference TRBV7-6 and TRBJ2-3, is GAGVSQSPRYKVTKRGQDVALRCDPISGHVSLYWYRQALGQGPEFLTYFNYEAQQDKSGLPNDRFSAERPEGSISTLTIQRTEQRDSAMYRCASSLVRGGSTDTQYFGPGTRLTVL.

This sequence joins TRBV7-9 and TRBJ2-1; 7 nucleotides line up with TRBD2. This CDR3 contains 15 residues. Germline trimming cut 7 bases from V and 2 bases from J; bases unmatched to any gene: 8. Germline-derived CDR1 and CDR2 are SEHNR and FQNEAQ (reference sequence). Written as DNA, the CDR3 is TGTGCCAGCACCCTCGTCGCGGGGGCCTACAATGAGCAGTTCTTC. It encodes CASTLVAGAYNEQFF.

This clone was counted a single time. The chain joins TRBV30 to TRBJ2-2; no clear D. The CDR3 covers 13 residues. V was pared by 2 bases and J by 4 bases, with 8 bases between. Germline V CDR1 and CDR2: GTSNPN, SVGIG (reference sequence). CDR3 sequence reads: CAWSHSRTGELFF. In DNA form, the CDR3 reads TGTGCCTGGAGTCACAGTCGCACCGGGGAGCTGTTTTTT.

The rearrangement uses TRBV9 and TRBJ1-1, with D unclear. Trimming pared 4 bases from V and 3 bases from J, leaving 13 bases between. Germline CDR1 SGDLS, CDR2 YYNGEE. The CDR3 totals 14 residues. The CDR3: CASSTDYEDTEAFF. CDR3 bases: TGTGCCAGCAGCACTGATTATGAGGACACTGAAGCTTTCTTT.

This chain joins TRBV19 and TRBJ1-6, with 9 bases that match TRBD1. The V gene's germline CDR1 is LNHDA and CDR2 SQIVND (reference sequence). CDR3 length equals 15 residues. Trimming took 5 bases from V and 7 from J; bases not matched to a gene: 6. The CDR3 sequence is CASSQFGQGNSPLHF. The CDR3, as DNA: TGTGCCAGTAGTCAATTCGGACAGGGGAATTCACCCCTCCACTTT. Supplemented by reference TRBV19 and TRBJ1-6, the full variable domain reads DGGITQSPKYLFRKEGQNVTLSCEQNLNHDAMYWYRQDPGQGLRLIYYSQIVNDFQKGDIAEGYSVSREKKESFPLTVTSAQKNPTAFYLCASSQFGQGNSPLHFGNGTRLTVT.

This rearrangement joins TRBV5-8 to TRBJ2-7; 7 bases match TRBD1. CDR3 size: 13 residues. The J segment lost 0 bases and the V segment lost 6 bases, leaving 3 bases of the junction unmatched. Germline V lookup: CDR1 SGHTS, CDR2 YDEGEE. The CDR3: CASTPGGSYEQYF. CDR3 nucleotide sequence: TGTGCCAGCACCCCAGGGGGCTCCTACGAGCAGTACTTC.

The chain has TRBV27 and TRBJ1-6; TRBD1 might be the D (6 bases). CDR1 MNHEY and CDR2 SMNVEV come from the germline V gene (reference sequence). The ends were cut back, 6 bases at V and 14 bases at J, with 20 bases in the middle. This CDR3 contains 14 residues. CDR3 sequence (DNA): TGTGCCAGCAGAAGGGAAACAGGGTCCTTGGCCCTCCACTTT. Its protein product is CASRRETGSLALHF.

The chain is built from TRBV30 and TRBJ2-5, with D tentatively TRBD2 (6 bases). Germline loops: CDR1 GTSNPN, CDR2 SVGIG (reference sequence). This CDR3 contains 17 residues. Trimming cost V 2 bases and J 4 bases, with 23 bases left between them. The CDR3 loop reads CAWSNPRTSRDPETQYF. The DNA for the CDR3 is TGTGCCTGGAGTAACCCCCGGACGTCGCGGGACCCAGAGACCCAGTACTTC.

The chain links TRBV28 to TRBJ1-6; 8 bases fit TRBD1. The germline V gene encodes CDR1 MDHEN and CDR2 SYDVKM. Trimming cost V 4 bases and J 5 bases; bases outside gene matches: 4. This CDR3 has 15 residues. CDR3 nucleotides: TGTGCCAGCAGTTCCCGGACAGGGAATAATTCACCCCTCCACTTT. Amino acids: CASSSRTGNNSPLHF.

The gene calls are TRBV29-1 and TRBJ2-6; 7 bases match TRBD2. With V trimmed by 5 bases and J by 0 bases, 7 bases remained unmatched. CDR1 and CDR2 from the germline V gene are SQVTM and ANQGSEA. The length of the CDR3 is 16 residues. The CDR3 DNA reads TGCAGCGTTCCCACGGGGGGATCCTCTGGGGCCAACGTCCTGACTTTC. It yields the protein CSVPTGGSSGANVLTF.

The chain uses TRBV6-5 and TRBJ2-7; 8 nucleotides align to TRBD1. The junction had 7 bases not matched to a gene; V was cut back by 7 bases and J by 2 bases. Germline CDR1 and CDR2: MNHEY and SVGAGI. The CDR3 extends over 14 amino acids. The DNA for the CDR3 is TGTGCCAGCAAGAACCGGGACAGGACCTACGAGCAGTACTTC. It is translated as CASKNRDRTYEQYF.